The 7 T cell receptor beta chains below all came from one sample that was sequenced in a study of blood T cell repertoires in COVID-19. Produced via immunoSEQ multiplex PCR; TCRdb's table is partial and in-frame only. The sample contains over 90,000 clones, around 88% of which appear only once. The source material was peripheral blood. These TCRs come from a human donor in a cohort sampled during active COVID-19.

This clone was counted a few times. The CDR3 nucleotides are TGTGCCAGCAGCGCCGAGGGCCTAGCGACCGGGGAGCTGTTTTTT. Translation: CASSAEGLATGELFF. The rearrangement uses TRBV9 and TRBJ2-2; maybe TRBD2 (6 bases). This CDR3 region has 15 residues. The V gene's germline CDR1 is SGDLS and CDR2 YYNGEE. With 3 bases removed from V and 5 bases from J, the gap between germline ends came to 14 bases. Complete variable domain (other parts from reference TRBV9 and TRBJ2-2): DSGVTQTPKHLITATGQRVTLRCSPRSGDLSVYWYQQSLDQGLQFLIQYYNGEERAKGNILERFSAQQFPDLHSELNLSSLELGDSALYFCASSAEGLATGELFFGEGSRLTVL.

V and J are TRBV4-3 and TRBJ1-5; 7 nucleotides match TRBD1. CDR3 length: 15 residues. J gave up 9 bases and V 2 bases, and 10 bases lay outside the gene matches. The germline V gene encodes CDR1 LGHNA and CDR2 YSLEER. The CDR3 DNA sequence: TGCGCCAGCAGCCAAACGGACAGGTCCCCAGGGCCCCAGCATTTT. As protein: CASSQTDRSPGPQHF.

CDR3 region: CASSFGLAGGRGTDTQYF. In nucleotides, the CDR3 is TGTGCCAGTAGTTTCGGACTAGCGGGGGGGAGGGGCACAGATACGCAGTATTTT. This sequence joins TRBV19 and TRBJ2-3, with 15 bases matching TRBD2. The CDR3 runs to 18 residues. Germline values: CDR1 LNHDA, CDR2 SQIVND (reference sequence). V lost 5 bases and J lost 1; bases outside the gene matches: 7.

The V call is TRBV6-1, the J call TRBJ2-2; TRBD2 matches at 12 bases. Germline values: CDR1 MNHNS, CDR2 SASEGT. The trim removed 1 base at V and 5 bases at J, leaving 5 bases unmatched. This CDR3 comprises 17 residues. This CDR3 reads CASSEVLAGGSTGELFF. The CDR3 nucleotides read TGTGCCAGCAGTGAAGTACTAGCGGGAGGCTCGACCGGGGAGCTGTTTTTT.

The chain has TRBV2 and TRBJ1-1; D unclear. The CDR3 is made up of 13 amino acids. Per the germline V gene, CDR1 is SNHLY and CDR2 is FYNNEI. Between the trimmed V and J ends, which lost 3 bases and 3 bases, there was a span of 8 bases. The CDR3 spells CASSDGSHTEAFF. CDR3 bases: TGTGCCAGCAGTGATGGCAGTCACACTGAAGCTTTCTTT.

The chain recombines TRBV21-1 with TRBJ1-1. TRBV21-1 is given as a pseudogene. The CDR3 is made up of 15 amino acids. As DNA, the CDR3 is TGTGCCAGCAGCACGAGGGCTGGGATGAACACTGAAGCTTTCTTT. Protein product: CASSTRAGMNTEAFF.

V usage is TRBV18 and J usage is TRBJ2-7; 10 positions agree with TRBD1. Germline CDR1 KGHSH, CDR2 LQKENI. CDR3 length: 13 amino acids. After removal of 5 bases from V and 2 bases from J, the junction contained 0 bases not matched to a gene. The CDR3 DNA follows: TGTGCCAGCTCAGACAGGGGGCCCTACGAGCAGTACTTC. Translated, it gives CASSDRGPYEQYF. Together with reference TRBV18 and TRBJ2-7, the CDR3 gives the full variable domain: NAGVMQNPRHLVRRRGQEARLRCSPMKGHSHVYWYRQLPEEGLKFMVYLQKENIIDESGMPKERFSAEFPKEGPSILRIQQVVRGDSAAYFCASSDRGPYEQYFGPGTRLTVT.